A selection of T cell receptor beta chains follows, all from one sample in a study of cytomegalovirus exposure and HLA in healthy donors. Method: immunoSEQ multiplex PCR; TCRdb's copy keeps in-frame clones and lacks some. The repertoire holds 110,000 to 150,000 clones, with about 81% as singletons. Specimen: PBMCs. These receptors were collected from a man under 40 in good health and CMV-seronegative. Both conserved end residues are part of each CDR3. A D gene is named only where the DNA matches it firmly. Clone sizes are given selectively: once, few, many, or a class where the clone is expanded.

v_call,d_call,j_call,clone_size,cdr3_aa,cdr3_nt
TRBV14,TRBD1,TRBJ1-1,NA,CASSQVTGVTEAFF,TGTGCCAGCAGCCAAGTGACAGGGGTCACTGAAGCTTTCTTT
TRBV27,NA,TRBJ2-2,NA,CASSFYLGQNTGELFF,TGTGCCAGCAGTTTCTACTTGGGGCAGAACACCGGGGAGCTGTTTTTT
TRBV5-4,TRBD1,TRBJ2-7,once,CASSARDRENPHYEQYF,TGTGCCAGCAGCGCCCGGGACAGGGAGAATCCCCACTACGAGCAGTACTTC
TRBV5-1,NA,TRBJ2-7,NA,CASSLVTSPLPYEQYF,TGCGCCAGCAGCTTGGTTACTTCACCCCTTCCCTACGAGCAGTACTTC
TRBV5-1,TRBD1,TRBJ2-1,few,CASGQTGTAYNEQFF,TGCGCCAGCGGCCAGACAGGGACGGCCTACAATGAGCAGTTCTTC
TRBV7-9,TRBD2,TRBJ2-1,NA,CSSSLLAGTYMGEQFF,TGTTCCAGCAGCTTACTAGCGGGGACCTACATGGGTGAGCAGTTCTTC
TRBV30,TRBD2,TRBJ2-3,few,CAQSSGGASTDTQYF,TGTGCCCAATCTAGCGGGGGGGCTAGCACAGATACGCAGTATTTT
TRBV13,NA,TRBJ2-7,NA,CASSQTRVLGAEQYF,TGTGCCAGCAGCCAGACGCGGGTCCTTGGTGCCGAGCAGTACTTC
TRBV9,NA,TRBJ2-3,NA,CASSVDARGTDTQYF,TGTGCCAGCAGCGTAGACGCTAGAGGAACAGATACGCAGTATTTT
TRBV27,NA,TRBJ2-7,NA,CASSLRGSYEQYF,TGTGCCAGCAGTTTAAGGGGATCCTACGAGCAGTACTTC
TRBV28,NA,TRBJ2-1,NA,CASSTVLSSYNEQFF,TGTGCCAGCAGCACGGTCTTATCCTCCTACAATGAGCAGTTCTTC
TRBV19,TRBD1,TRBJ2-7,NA,CASPVGPQGAHEQYF,TGTGCCAGTCCCGTAGGTCCGCAGGGGGCCCACGAGCAGTACTTC
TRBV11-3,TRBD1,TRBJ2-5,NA,CASSPQGEETQYF,TGTGCCAGCAGCCCGCAGGGGGAGGAGACCCAGTACTTC
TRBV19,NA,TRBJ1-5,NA,CASSISGGNQPQHF,TGTGCCAGTAGTATTTCGGGGGGGAATCAGCCCCAGCATTTT
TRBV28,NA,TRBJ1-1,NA,CASSFWGGRAFF,TGTGCCAGCAGTTTTTGGGGAGGGCGAGCTTTCTTT
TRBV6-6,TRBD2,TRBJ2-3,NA,CASSYVPSGRTDTQYF,TGTGCCAGCAGTTACGTACCTAGCGGGAGGACAGATACGCAGTATTTT
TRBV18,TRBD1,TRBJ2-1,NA,CASSPPAGTGEIYNEQFF,TGTGCCAGCTCACCACCGGCGGGGACAGGGGAGATTTACAATGAGCAGTTCTTC
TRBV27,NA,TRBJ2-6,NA,CASSFSGSSTGANVLTF,TGTGCCAGCAGTTTTTCCGGGAGCTCAACTGGGGCCAACGTCCTGACTTTC
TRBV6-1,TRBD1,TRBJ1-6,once,CASMIAGGYNSPLHF,TGTGCCAGCATGATCGCAGGGGGATATAATTCACCCCTCCACTTT
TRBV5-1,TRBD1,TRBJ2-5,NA,CASSSDRGRETQYF,TGCGCCAGCAGCTCGGACAGGGGGAGGGAGACCCAGTACTTC
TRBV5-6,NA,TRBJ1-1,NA,CASSRGLPEAFF,TGTGCCAGCAGCCGGGGACTTCCGGAAGCTTTCTTT
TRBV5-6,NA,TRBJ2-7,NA,CASRATGKAYEQYF,TGTGCCAGCAGGGCGACAGGAAAGGCCTACGAGCAGTACTTC
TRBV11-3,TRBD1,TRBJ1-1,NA,CASSLDRDREAFF,TGTGCCAGCAGCTTAGATCGGGACAGGGAAGCTTTCTTT
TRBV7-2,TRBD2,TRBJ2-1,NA,CASSPPPGLAGVSYNEQFF,TGTGCCAGCAGCCCTCCACCGGGACTAGCGGGCGTTTCCTACAATGAGCAGTTCTTC
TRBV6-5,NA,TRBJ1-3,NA,CASTRGPLSGNTIYF,TGTGCCAGCACTAGGGGTCCACTCTCTGGAAACACCATATATTTT
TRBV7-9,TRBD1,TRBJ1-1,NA,CASSYTTGLNTEAFF,TGTGCCAGCAGCTATACGACAGGGCTGAACACTGAAGCTTTCTTT
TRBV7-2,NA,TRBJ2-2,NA,CASSLTSLSAGELFF,TGTGCCAGCAGCTTAACTAGCTTAAGCGCCGGGGAGCTGTTTTTT
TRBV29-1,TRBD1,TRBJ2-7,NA,CSGRGTGTYEQYF,TGCAGCGGGAGGGGGACAGGGACCTACGAGCAGTACTTC
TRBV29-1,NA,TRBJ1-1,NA,CSVMNKGRKNTEAFF,TGCAGCGTTATGAATAAGGGGCGGAAGAACACTGAAGCTTTCTTT
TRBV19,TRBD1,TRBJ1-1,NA,CASSGQVRGTEAFF,TGTGCCAGTAGCGGACAGGTTCGAGGCACTGAAGCTTTCTTT
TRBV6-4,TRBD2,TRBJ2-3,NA,CASSASSGGGTDTQYF,TGTGCCAGCAGTGCCTCTAGCGGGGGGGGCACAGATACGCAGTATTTT
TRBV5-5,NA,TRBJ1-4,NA,CASSFGGAEKLFF,TGTGCCAGCAGCTTTGGGGGCGCGGAAAAACTGTTTTTT